The 2 T cell receptor beta chains below come from one sample, sequenced in a study of CD4 T cells in relation to SARS-CoV-2 and coronaviruses. Method: immunoSEQ multiplex PCR; TCRdb's copy keeps in-frame clones and lacks some. This sample has around 15,000 clones, with 75% to 85% found just once. Before the COVID-19 pandemic, during about 2010-2018, CD4+ T cells were taken from unexposed donors. The cells were cultured for about ten days before CD4+ T cells were isolated. Antigen specificity for these receptors is unknown. The sequencing input was CD4+ T cells from PBMCs, cultured in vitro. The receptors here all came from a human donor in good health.

The CDR3 reads CATSRESRQWAETQYF. For the CDR3, the DNA is TGTGCCACCAGCAGAGAATCCCGACAGTGGGCCGAGACCCAGTACTTC. The rearrangement joins TRBV15 to TRBJ2-5; the D gene is possibly TRBD1 (5 bases). Trimming removed 0 bases at V and 5 bases at J, with 16 bases between. The CDR3 sequence is 16 residues long. CDR1 is LNHNV, CDR2 YYDKDF, per germline (reference sequence). Supplemented by reference TRBV15 and TRBJ2-5, the full variable domain reads DAMVIQNPRYQVTQFGKPVTLSCSQTLNHNVMYWYQQKSSQAPKLLFHYYDKDFNNEADTPDNFQSRRPNTSFCFLDIRSPGLGDTAMYLCATSRESRQWAETQYFGPGTRLLVL.

This clone was detected a few times. The V gene is TRBV5-4, the J gene TRBJ2-2, with 10 bases identical to TRBD1. Looked up from germline, CDR1 is SGHNT and CDR2 is YYREEE (reference sequence). J gave up 5 bases and V 2 bases, and 6 bases lay outside the gene matches. This CDR3 contains 16 residues. The CDR3 nucleotides read TGTGCCAGCAGCTTTCGGGACAGGGGTGGGACCGGGGAGCTGTTTTTT. Translation: CASSFRDRGGTGELFF.